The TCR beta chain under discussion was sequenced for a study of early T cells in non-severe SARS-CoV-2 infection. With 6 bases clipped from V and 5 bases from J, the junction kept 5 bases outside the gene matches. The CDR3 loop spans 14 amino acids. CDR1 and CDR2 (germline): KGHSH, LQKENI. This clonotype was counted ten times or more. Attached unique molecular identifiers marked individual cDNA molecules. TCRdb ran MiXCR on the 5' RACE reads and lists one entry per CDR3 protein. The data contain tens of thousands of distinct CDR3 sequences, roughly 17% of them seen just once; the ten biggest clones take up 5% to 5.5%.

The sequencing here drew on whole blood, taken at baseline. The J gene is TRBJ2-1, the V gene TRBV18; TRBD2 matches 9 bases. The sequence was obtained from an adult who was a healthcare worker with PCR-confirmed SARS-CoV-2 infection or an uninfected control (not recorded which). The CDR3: CASSPRLADNEQFF. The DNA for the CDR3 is TGTGCCAGCTCGCCTAGACTAGCGGACAATGAGCAGTTCTTC.